This TCR beta chain was found in a study of shared clonotypes between healthy human individuals. Study-level findings and limits: Naive subsets, compared against memory subsets, generally had larger estimated richness values. Lower generation probabilities were found for non-shared clonotypes than for those shared by all four donors.

Replicate sorted-subset PCRs were loaded with roughly 190 ng DNA, 29,000 or so T cell genomes. Repertoires were generated with immunoSEQ multiplex PCR, while TCRdb's copy carries only in-frame clones and drops some. The sample includes around 700,000 clones, about 91% of them seen just once. A remark on this clone: Its target is not known.

The CDR3 runs 16 residues. Germline V gene data show CDR1 as SGHNT and CDR2 as YYREEE (reference sequence). Trimming cost V 4 bases and J 1 base; bases outside gene matches: 6. Naive CD8 cells comprised CD45RO-negative, CCR7-positively selected cells, excluding terminally differentiated effector memory CD45RA+ cells. Donors, healthy HIV-negative adults, lacked recent acute infections or vaccinations. The sequenced sample was naive CD8+ T cells sorted from blood. The receptor was isolated from a man aged 25-45 years in good health. The chain recombines TRBV5-4 with TRBJ2-2, with 8 bases fitting TRBD1. The CDR3 here is CASSLTGTGNTGELFF. The CDR3 DNA reads TGTGCCAGCAGCCTTACCGGGACAGGGAACACCGGGGAGCTGTTTTTT.